This T cell receptor beta chain originates from a study of blood T cell repertoires in COVID-19. Profiled with immunoSEQ multiplex PCR; TCRdb holds only in-frame clones, not every one. The sample shows under 250,000 clones, approximately 90% of them seen only once. Looked up from germline, CDR1 is LNHDA and CDR2 is SQIVND (reference sequence). The CDR3 covers 12 residues. V was pared by 5 bases and J by 6 bases, with 11 bases between. The chain combines TRBV19 with TRBJ2-7, with a tentative D call TRBD2 (5 bases). The receptor was isolated from a man aged 25-40 years with COVID-19, enrolled during active disease. The sample consisted of peripheral blood. DNA for the CDR3: TGTGCCAGTAGTTCTGGAGGCGGCGAGCAGTACTTC. It codes for CASSSGGGEQYF. The full variable domain, rest sourced from reference TRBV19 and TRBJ2-7, is DGGITQSPKYLFRKEGQNVTLSCEQNLNHDAMYWYRQDPGQGLRLIYYSQIVNDFQKGDIAEGYSVSREKKESFPLTVTSAQKNPTAFYLCASSSGGGEQYFGPGTRLTVT.